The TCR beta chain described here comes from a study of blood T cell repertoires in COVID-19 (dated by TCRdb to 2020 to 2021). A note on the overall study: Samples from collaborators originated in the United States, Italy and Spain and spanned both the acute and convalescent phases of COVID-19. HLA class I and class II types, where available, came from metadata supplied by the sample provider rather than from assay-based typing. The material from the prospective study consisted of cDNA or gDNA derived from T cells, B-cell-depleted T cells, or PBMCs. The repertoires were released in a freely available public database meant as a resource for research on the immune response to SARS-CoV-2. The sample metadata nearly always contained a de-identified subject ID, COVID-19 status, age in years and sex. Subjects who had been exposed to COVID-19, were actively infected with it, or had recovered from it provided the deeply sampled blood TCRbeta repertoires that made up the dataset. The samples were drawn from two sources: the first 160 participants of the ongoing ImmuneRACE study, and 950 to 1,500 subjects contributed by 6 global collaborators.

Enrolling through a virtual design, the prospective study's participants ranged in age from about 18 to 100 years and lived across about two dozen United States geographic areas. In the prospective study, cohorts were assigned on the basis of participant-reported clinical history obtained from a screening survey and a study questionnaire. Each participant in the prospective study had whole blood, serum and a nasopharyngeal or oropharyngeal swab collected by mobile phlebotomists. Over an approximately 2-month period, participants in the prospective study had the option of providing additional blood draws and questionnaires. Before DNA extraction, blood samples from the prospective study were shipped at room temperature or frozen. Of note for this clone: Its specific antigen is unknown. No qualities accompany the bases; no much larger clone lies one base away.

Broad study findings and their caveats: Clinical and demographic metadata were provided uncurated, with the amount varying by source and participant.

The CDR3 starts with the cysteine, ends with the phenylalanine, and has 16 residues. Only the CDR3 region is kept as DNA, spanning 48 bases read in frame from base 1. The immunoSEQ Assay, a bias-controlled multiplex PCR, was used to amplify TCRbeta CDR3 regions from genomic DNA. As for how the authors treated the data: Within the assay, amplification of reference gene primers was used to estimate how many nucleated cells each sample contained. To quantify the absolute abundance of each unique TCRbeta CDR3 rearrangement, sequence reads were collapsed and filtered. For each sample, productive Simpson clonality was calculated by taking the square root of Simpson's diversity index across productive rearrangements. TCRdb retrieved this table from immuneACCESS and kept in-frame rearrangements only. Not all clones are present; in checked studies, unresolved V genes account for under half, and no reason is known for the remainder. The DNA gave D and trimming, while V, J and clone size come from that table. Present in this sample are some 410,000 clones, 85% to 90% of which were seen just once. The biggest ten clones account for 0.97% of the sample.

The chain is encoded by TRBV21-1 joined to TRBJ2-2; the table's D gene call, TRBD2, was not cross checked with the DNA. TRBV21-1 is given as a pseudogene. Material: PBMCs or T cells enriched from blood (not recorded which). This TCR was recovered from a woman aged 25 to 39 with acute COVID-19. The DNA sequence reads TGTGCCAGCAGCAAAGAGAGGGAAGCGGCCACCGGGGAGCTGTTTTTT. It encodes CASSKEREAATGELFF.